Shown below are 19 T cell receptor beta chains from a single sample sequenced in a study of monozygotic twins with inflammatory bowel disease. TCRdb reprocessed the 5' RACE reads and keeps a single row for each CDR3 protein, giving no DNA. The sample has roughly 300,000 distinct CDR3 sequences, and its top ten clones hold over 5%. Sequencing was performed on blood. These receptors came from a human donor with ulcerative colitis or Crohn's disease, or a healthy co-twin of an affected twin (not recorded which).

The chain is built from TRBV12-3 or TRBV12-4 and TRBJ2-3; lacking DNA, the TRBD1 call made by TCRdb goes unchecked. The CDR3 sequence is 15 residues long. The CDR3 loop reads CASSLRTGGTDTQYF.

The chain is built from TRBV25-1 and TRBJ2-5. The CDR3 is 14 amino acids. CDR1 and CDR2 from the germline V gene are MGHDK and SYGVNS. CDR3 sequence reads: CASSPNLDQETQYF.

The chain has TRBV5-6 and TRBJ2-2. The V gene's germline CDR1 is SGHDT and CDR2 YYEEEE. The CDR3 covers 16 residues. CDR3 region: CASSLGRPANTGELFF.

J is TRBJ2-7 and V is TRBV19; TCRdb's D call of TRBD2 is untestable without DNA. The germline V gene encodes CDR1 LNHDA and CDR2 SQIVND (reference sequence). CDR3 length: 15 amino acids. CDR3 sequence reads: CASSVQGTTAYEQYF. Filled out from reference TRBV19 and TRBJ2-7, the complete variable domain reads DGGITQSPKYLFRKEGQNVTLSCEQNLNHDAMYWYRQDPGQGLRLIYYSQIVNDFQKGDIAEGYSVSREKKESFPLTVTSAQKNPTAFYLCASSVQGTTAYEQYFGPGTRLTVT.

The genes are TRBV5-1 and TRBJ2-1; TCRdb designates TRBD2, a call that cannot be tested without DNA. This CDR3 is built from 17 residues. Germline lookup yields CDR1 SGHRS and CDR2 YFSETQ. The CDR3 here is CASSATSGSNSYNEQFF.

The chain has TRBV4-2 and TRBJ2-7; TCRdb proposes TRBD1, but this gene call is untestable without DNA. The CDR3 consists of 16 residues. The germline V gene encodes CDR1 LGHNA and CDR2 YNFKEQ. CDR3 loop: CASSQDWTPTSYEQYF.

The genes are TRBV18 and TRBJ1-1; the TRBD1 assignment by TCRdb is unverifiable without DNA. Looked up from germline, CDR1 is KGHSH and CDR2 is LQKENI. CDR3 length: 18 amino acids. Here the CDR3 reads CASSPQGQLIRLNTEAFF.

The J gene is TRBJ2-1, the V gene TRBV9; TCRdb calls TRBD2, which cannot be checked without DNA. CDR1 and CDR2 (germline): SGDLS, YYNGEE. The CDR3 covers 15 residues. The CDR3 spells CASTGLAGSYNEQFF.

Here the CDR3 reads CASSRGTRRGQPQHF. V is TRBV5-1 and J is TRBJ1-5. This CDR3 is 15 amino acids long. Per germline, CDR1 SGHRS and CDR2 YFSETQ.

The CDR3 spells CASSAGGGTDTQYF. The V and J genes are TRBV9 and TRBJ2-3. Germline-derived CDR1 and CDR2 are SGDLS and YYNGEE. The CDR3 length is 14 residues.

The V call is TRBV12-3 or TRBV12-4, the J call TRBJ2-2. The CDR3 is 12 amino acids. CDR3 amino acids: CASSLYRRELFF.

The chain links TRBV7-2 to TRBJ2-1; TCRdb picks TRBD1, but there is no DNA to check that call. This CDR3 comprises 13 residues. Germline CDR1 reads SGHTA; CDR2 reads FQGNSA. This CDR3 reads CASSLAGGLEQFF. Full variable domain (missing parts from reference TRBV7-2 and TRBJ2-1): GAGVSQSPSNKVTEKGKDVELRCDPISGHTALYWYRQSLGQGLEFLIYFQGNSAPDKSGLPSDRFSAERTGGSVSTLTIQRTQQEDSAVYLCASSLAGGLEQFFGPGTRLTVL.

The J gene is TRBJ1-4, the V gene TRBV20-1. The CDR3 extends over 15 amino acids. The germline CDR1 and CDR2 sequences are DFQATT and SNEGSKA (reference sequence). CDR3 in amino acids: CSARVPSKDNEKLFF.

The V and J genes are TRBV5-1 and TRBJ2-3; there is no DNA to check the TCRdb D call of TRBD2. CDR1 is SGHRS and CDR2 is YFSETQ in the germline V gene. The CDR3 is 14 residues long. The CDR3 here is CASSTQRGADTQYF.

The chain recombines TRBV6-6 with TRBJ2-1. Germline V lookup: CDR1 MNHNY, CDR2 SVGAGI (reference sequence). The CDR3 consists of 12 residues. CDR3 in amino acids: CASSYPYNEQFF.

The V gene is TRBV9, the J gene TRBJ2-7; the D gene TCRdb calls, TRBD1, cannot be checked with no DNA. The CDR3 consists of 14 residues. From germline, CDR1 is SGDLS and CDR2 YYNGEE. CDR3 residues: CASSGSGGLYEQYF.

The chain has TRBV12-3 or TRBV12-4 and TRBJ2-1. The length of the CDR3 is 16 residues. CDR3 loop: CASSGDAGSSYNEQFF.

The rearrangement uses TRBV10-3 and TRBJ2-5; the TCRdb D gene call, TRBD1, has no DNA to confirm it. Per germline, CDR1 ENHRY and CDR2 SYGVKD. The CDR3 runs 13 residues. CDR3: CAISLQGQETQYF.

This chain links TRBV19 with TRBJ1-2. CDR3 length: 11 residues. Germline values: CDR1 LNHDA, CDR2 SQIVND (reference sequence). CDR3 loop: CASSSLVGYTF. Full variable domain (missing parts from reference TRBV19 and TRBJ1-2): DGGITQSPKYLFRKEGQNVTLSCEQNLNHDAMYWYRQDPGQGLRLIYYSQIVNDFQKGDIAEGYSVSREKKESFPLTVTSAQKNPTAFYLCASSSLVGYTFGSGTRLTVV.